One and the same sample provided the 15 T cell receptor beta chains below, sequenced in a study of low-dose radiotherapy and immunotherapy resistance in tumors. The time point is: before trial treatment. Both TCRalpha and TCRbeta chains were reverse transcribed with V-gene-specific primers. With a V-primer adapter and a constant-region primer, TCRs were amplified for 20 PCR cycles. One entry per CDR3 protein results from TCRdb running MiXCR on the reads. The sample includes tens of thousands of distinct CDR3 sequences, more than 8% of them seen just once. Sequenced here: PBMCs, sampled before treatment. The receptors derive from a male donor with prostate cancer.

As regards this clonotype: The limits of the CDR3 on the DNA are not certain, so only TCRdb's listed CDR3 is given. CDR3 protein: CASIEGGPGSCFF. The V and J genes are TRBV28 and TRBJ2-2; TRBD1 was called by the table and not checked on the DNA. Germline V gene lookup returns CDR1 MDHEN and CDR2 SYDVKM. The CDR3 is 13 residues long, ends included.

This clonotype was recorded at least ten times. The chain is built from TRBV20-1 and TRBJ2-3, with TRBD2 identical over 12 bases. The junction had 19 bases not matched to a gene; V was cut back by 3 bases and J by 9 bases. The CDR3 has 18 residues. Germline CDR1 reads DFQATT; CDR2 reads SNEGSKA (reference sequence). Written as DNA, the CDR3 is TGCAGTGCTAGCGACACGGGGACTAGCGGGCTCCGCACATTCACGCAGTATTTT. It is translated as CSASDTGTSGLRTFTQYF.

This clonotype was detected ten times or more. The gene calls are TRBV10-2 and TRBJ1-2; D remains ambiguous. The CDR3 is 14 amino acids. V lost 11 bases and J 4 bases, leaving 20 bases between the germline ends. CDR1 and CDR2 (germline): WSHSY, SAAADI. The CDR3 protein is CAVQMVVSPYGYTF. CDR3 nucleotide sequence: TGCGCCGTTCAAATGGTCGTGTCACCCTATGGCTACACCTTC.

This clonotype was recorded many times. This chain joins TRBV27 and TRBJ2-2; D perhaps matches TRBD1 (6 bases). Germline-derived CDR1 and CDR2 are MNHEY and SMNVEV (reference sequence). Trimming removed 3 bases from V and 5 bases from J, with 10 bases in between. This CDR3 region has 14 residues. The CDR3 loop is CASSFTGRTGELFF. The CDR3 DNA reads TGTGCCAGCAGTTTTACAGGGCGGACCGGGGAGCTGTTTTTT.

Notes on this clonotype: The DNA is omitted, as the CDR3 cannot be located on it reliably, and the CDR3 follows TCRdb's listing. The CDR3 loop reads CASTNQTSMYLCATGRTPTYEQYF. The rearrangement joins TRBV4-1 to TRBJ2-7; the table's D call, TRBD1, was not checked against the DNA. Germline lookup yields CDR1 MGHRA and CDR2 YSYEKL. The CDR3 numbers 24 amino acids, ends counted.

The sample holds many counts of this clonotype. V usage is TRBV29-1 and J usage is TRBJ2-3, with D tentatively TRBD2 (5 bases). This CDR3 is built from 12 residues. V was clipped by 4 bases and J by 5 bases, with 10 bases between them. CDR1 is SQVTM and CDR2 is ANQGSEA in the germline V gene. The CDR3 loop is CSVGGGGDTQYF. The CDR3 DNA reads as TGCAGCGTTGGAGGAGGAGGAGATACGCAGTATTTT.

This clonotype was seen repeatedly, ten times or more. The chain recombines TRBV24-1 with TRBJ2-2; D not resolved. The CDR3 length is 13 residues. Looked up from germline, CDR1 is KGHDR and CDR2 is SFDVKD. Trimming removed 8 bases from V and 2 bases from J, with 8 bases in between. The CDR3 sequence: CATKDPNTGELFF. The CDR3 DNA is TGTGCCACCAAGGACCCCAACACCGGGGAGCTGTTTTTT.

This clonotype was detected many times. This CDR3 is CASSLIRLNTGELFF. The CDR3 DNA follows: TGTGCCAGCAGCCTGATCAGGCTGAACACCGGGGAGCTGTTTTTT. The chain combines TRBV7-2 with TRBJ2-2; D is uncertain. The CDR3 runs to 15 residues. The V gene's germline CDR1 is SGHTA and CDR2 FQGNSA. V lost 5 bases, J lost 1 base, and 11 bases lay in between.

This clonotype was counted many times. This sequence joins TRBV6-6 and TRBJ1-1; 10 bases fit TRBD1. Trimming took 6 bases from V and 7 from J; bases not matched to a gene: 11. Germline CDR1 reads MNHNY; CDR2 reads SVGAGI (reference sequence). CDR3 length equals 15 residues. The CDR3 coding sequence is TGTGCCAGCAGGGGGGGGACAGGGGAGATGGGTGAAGCTTTCTTT. Translated: CASRGGTGEMGEAFF.

In its sample, this clonotype was seen many times. V usage is TRBV7-2 and J usage is TRBJ2-1, with 8 positions matching TRBD2. The germline gives CDR1 SGHTA, CDR2 FQGNSA. The junction had 15 bases not matched to a gene; V was cut back by 3 bases and J by 5 bases. CDR3 length: 18 amino acids. In DNA form, the CDR3 reads TGTGCCAGCAGCTTGCAAGCGGGAGAAGTAGTTTGGGACAATGAGCAGTTCTTC. Residues: CASSLQAGEVVWDNEQFF.

In this sample, this clonotype turned up many times. This chain links TRBV4-3 with TRBJ2-1; weak D call: TRBD1 (6 bases). CDR3 length equals 15 residues. Germline V gene data show CDR1 as LGHNA and CDR2 as YSLEER. Trimming pared 1 base from V and 6 bases from J, leaving 13 bases between. CDR3 region: CASSQASRGTNEQFF. The CDR3 region has the DNA TGCGCCAGCAGCCAAGCTAGTAGGGGGACCAATGAGCAGTTCTTC.

The sample holds many counts of this clonotype. This chain joins TRBV9 and TRBJ1-6; D is unresolved. V lost 3 bases to trimming and J lost 7 bases, with 14 bases between them. This CDR3 has 15 residues. CDR1 SGDLS and CDR2 YYNGEE come from the germline V gene. Here the CDR3 DNA reads TGTGCCAGCAGCGCAGGCCCGGACGGAAATTCACCCCTCCACTTT. Its translation: CASSAGPDGNSPLHF.

This clonotype was counted ten times or more. The chain is built from TRBV7-2 and TRBJ2-7; 7 bases fit TRBD2. The length of the CDR3 is 15 residues. Losses at the gene ends were 1 base for V and 7 bases for J; bases not matched to a gene: 10. Germline assignment: CDR1 SGHTA and CDR2 FQGNSA. CDR3: CASSLDSGEGREQYF. CDR3 nucleotides: TGTGCCAGCAGCTTAGATAGTGGGGAGGGCCGGGAGCAGTACTTC.

This clonotype was recorded at least ten times. The rearrangement joins TRBV27 to TRBJ2-7, with D possibly TRBD1 on 5 matching bases. Germline V gives CDR1 MNHEY, CDR2 SMNVEV (reference sequence). Between the trimmed V and J ends, which lost 5 bases and 2 bases, there was a span of 10 bases. The CDR3 covers 13 residues. CDR3 sequence (DNA): TGTGCCAGCAGTCCCGACAGCGCCTACGAGCAGTACTTC. It translates to CASSPDSAYEQYF.

The sample holds many counts of this clonotype. This chain connects TRBV28 to TRBJ2-2, with D tentatively TRBD1 (6 bases). In germline, CDR1 is MDHEN, CDR2 SYDVKM. The CDR3 covers 16 residues. The germline V and J ends were trimmed by 4 bases and 1 base, with 13 bases remaining between them. In DNA form, the CDR3 reads TGTGCCAGCAGTTCCACACTGACAGGGAACACCGGGGAGCTGTTTTTT. Translated: CASSSTLTGNTGELFF.